Sequencing of this TCR delta chain was carried out in a study of gamma-delta T cells after stem cell transplantation. Unmatched junction bases numbered 19, after V lost 3 bases and J lost 3 bases. This CDR3 spans 20 amino acids. Germline V lookup: CDR1 GEAIGNYY, CDR2 EKD. This clone rates as large. Distinct nucleotide sequences in the sample also encode this CDR3. TCRdb redid the clone calls on the RT-PCR reads with CATT. The table records around 1,600 delta-chain clones, roughly 5.5% of them present only once. This chain joins TRDV2 and TRDJ1; 12 nucleotides align to TRDD3. The origin of this receptor is a human donor. It is not recorded whose cells these are; they may come from a transplant donor. The sequencing sample was made of gamma-delta T cells. The CDR3 sequence: CACDLISTPILGDTADKLIF. DNA of the CDR3: TGTGCCTGTGACCTCATCTCCACTCCCATACTGGGGGATACAGCCGATAAACTCATCTTT.